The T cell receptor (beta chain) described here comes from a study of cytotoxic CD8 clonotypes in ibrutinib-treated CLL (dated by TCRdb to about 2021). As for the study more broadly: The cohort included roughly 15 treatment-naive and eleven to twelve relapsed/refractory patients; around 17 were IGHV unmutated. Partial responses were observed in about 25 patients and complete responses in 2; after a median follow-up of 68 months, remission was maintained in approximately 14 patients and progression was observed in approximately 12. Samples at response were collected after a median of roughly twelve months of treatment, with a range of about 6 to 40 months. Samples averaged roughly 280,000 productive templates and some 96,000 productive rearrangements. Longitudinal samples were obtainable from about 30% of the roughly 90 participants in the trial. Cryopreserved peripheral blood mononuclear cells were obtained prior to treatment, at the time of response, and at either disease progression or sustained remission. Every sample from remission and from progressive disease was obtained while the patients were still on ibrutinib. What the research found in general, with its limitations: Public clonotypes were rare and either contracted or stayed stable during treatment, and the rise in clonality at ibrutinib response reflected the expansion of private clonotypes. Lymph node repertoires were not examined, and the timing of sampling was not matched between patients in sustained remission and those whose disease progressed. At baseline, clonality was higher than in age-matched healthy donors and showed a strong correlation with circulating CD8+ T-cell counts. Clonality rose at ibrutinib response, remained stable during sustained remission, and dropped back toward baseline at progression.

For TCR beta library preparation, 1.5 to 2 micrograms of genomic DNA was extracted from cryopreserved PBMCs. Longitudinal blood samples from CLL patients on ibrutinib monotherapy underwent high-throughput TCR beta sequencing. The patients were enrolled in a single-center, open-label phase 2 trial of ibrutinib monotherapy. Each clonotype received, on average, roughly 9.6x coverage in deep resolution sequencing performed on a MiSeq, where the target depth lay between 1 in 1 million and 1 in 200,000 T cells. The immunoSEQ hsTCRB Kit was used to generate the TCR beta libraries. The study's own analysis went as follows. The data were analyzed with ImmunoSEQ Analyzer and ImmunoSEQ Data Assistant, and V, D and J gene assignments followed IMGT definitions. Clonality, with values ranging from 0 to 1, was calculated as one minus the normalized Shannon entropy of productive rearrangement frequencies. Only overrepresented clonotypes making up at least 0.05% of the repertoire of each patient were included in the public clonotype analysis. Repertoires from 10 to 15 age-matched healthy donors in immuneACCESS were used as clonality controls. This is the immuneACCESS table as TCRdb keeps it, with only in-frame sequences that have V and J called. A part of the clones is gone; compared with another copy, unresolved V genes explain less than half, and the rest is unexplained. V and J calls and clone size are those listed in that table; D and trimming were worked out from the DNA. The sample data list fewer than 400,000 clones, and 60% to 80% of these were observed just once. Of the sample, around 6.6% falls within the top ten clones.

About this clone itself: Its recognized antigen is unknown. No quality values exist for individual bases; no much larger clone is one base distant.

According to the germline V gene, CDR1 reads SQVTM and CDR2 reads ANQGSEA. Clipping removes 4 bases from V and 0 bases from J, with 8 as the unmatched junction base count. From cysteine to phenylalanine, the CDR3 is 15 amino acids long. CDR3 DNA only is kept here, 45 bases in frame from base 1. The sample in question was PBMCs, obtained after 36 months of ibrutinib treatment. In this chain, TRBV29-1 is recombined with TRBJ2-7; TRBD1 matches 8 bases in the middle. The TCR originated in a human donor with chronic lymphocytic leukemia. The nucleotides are TGCAGCGTTGGGCGGCGACAGGGGTACTCCTACGAGCAGTACTTC. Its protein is CSVGRRQGYSYEQYF.